Following are 30 T cell receptor beta chains from one sample sequenced in a study of blood T cell repertoires in COVID-19. This table comes from immunoSEQ multiplex PCR, and its TCRdb copy is limited to in-frame clones, with some not included. The table records 150,000 to 200,000 clones, roughly 77% of them present only once. Sequencing input: PBMCs or T cells enriched from blood (not recorded which). The source of these receptors is a woman between 45 and 65 years old with acute COVID-19.

This clone was seen a few times. The chain combines TRBV7-9 with TRBJ1-4; the D gene is possibly TRBD1 (5 bases). CDR1 is SEHNR, CDR2 FQNEAQ, per germline (reference sequence). The CDR3 consists of 14 residues. V lost 5 bases and J 3 bases, leaving 10 bases between the germline ends. The CDR3 region is CASSRGRANEKLFF. The CDR3 nucleotides are TGTGCCAGCAGCCGGGGGAGGGCTAATGAAAAACTGTTTTTT. Looking up the rest from reference TRBV7-9 and TRBJ1-4 gives the full variable domain: DTGVSQNPRHKITKRGQNVTFRCDPISEHNRLYWYRQTLGQGPEFLTYFQNEAQLEKSRLLSDRFSAERPKGSFSTLEIQRTEQGDSAMYLCASSRGRANEKLFFGSGTQLSVL.

The chain joins TRBV3-1 (or the pseudogene TRBV3-2) to TRBJ2-1; TRBD2 might be the D (6 bases). The germline V gene encodes CDR1 LGHDT and CDR2 YNNKEL (reference sequence). The CDR3 consists of 15 residues. V lost 2 bases and J 4 bases, leaving 12 bases between the germline ends. The CDR3 reads CASSQWREGYNEQFF. Here the CDR3 DNA reads TGTGCCAGCAGCCAATGGCGGGAAGGATACAATGAGCAGTTCTTC.

This rearrangement joins TRBV6-5 to TRBJ2-1; 9 nucleotides align to TRBD2. The CDR3 covers 13 residues. Germline V CDR1 and CDR2: MNHEY, SVGAGI. V lost 6 bases and J lost 6; bases outside the gene matches: 3. CDR3 DNA sequence: TGTGCCAGCAGCCTAGCGGGGTCCAATGAGCAGTTCTTC. It codes for CASSLAGSNEQFF.

The chain links TRBV27 to TRBJ1-5; D remains ambiguous. The CDR3 covers 15 residues. Trimming left V 2 bases short and J 5 bases short, with 13 bases between. Germline assignment: CDR1 MNHEY and CDR2 SMNVEV (reference sequence). The CDR3 region is CASSLGIGPYQPQHF. The CDR3 region has the DNA TGTGCCAGCAGTTTAGGTATTGGGCCCTATCAGCCCCAGCATTTT.

The chain's CDR3 is CASSGRGLGKDTQYF. The CDR3 DNA reads as TGTGCCAGCAGCGGCAGGGGGCTTGGCAAAGATACGCAGTATTTT. The chain carries TRBV6-2 or TRBV6-3 and TRBJ2-3; TRBD1 agrees at 8 bases. The CDR3 runs to 15 residues. Germline V CDR1 and CDR2: MNHEY, SVGEGT. With V trimmed by 6 bases and J by 5 bases, 10 bases remained unmatched.

The chain employs TRBV6-4 and TRBJ1-6; 9 nucleotides match TRBD1. Germline V gene data show CDR1 as MRHNA and CDR2 as SNTAGT. V was pared by 4 bases and J by 9 bases, with 4 bases of the junction left unmatched. The CDR3 spans 14 residues. The CDR3 sequence is CASSAGQGSSPLHF. CDR3 nucleotides: TGTGCCAGCAGTGCGGGACAGGGAAGTTCACCCCTCCACTTT.

This rearrangement joins TRBV5-6 to TRBJ1-2; 8 bases map to TRBD1. V was clipped by 0 bases and J by 4 bases; unmatched bases: 5. The germline gives CDR1 SGHDT, CDR2 YYEEEE. The CDR3 has 15 amino acids. The CDR3 spells CASSLGTGGTYGYTF. The CDR3 DNA sequence: TGTGCCAGCAGCTTGGGTACAGGGGGGACCTATGGCTACACCTTC.

The gene calls are TRBV19 and TRBJ1-5, with 9 bases that match TRBD1. The CDR3 is 16 amino acids. Losses at the gene ends were 4 bases for V and 4 bases for J; bases not matched to a gene: 8. From germline, CDR1 is LNHDA and CDR2 SQIVND (reference sequence). Here the CDR3 DNA reads TGTGCCAGTAGTAGAGGACAGGGGACGAGTAATCAGCCCCAGCATTTT. Translating gives CASSRGQGTSNQPQHF.

A word on this clone: The identical CDR3 is also encoded by other nucleotide sequences in the sample. This rearrangement joins TRBV5-4 to TRBJ1-5; 9 bases agree with TRBD1. The CDR3 runs 15 residues. Germline CDR1 reads SGHNT; CDR2 reads YYREEE (reference sequence). J gave up 6 bases and V 4 bases, and 8 bases lay outside the gene matches. The CDR3: CASSLGGTGSQPQHF. The CDR3 nucleotides read TGTGCCAGCAGCCTGGGTGGGACAGGGAGTCAGCCCCAGCATTTT.

This chain joins TRBV25-1 and TRBJ2-7; 8 nucleotides match TRBD1. Germline V gene lookup returns CDR1 MGHDK and CDR2 SYGVNS. The CDR3 covers 15 residues. Trimming cost V 1 base and J 6 bases; bases outside gene matches: 8. CDR3 nucleotides: TGTGCCAGCAGTGAATTCCCAGACAGGGGCCTCGAGCAGTACGTC. Its translation: CASSEFPDRGLEQYV.

This rearrangement joins TRBV5-6 to TRBJ1-6, with TRBD1 identical over 8 bases. Germline loops: CDR1 SGHDT, CDR2 YYEEEE. The CDR3 sequence is 14 residues long. The J segment lost 9 bases and the V segment lost 1 base, leaving 3 bases of the junction unmatched. CDR3 residues: CASSLNRGVSPLHF. In nucleotides, the CDR3 is TGTGCCAGCAGCTTGAACAGGGGGGTTTCACCCCTCCACTTT.

The V and J genes are TRBV5-1 and TRBJ1-6; 8 positions agree with TRBD1. From germline, CDR1 is SGHRS and CDR2 YFSETQ. With V trimmed by 4 bases and J by 10 bases, 7 bases remained unmatched. This CDR3 has 14 residues. CDR3 nucleotides: TGCGCCAGCAGCATGGGACAGGATTACTCACCCCTCCACTTT. Encoded protein: CASSMGQDYSPLHF.

The chain links TRBV28 to TRBJ2-1, with D unresolved. This CDR3 is 13 amino acids long. V shed 1 base and J shed 9 bases, with 10 bases lying between them. Germline CDR1 and CDR2: MDHEN and SYDVKM. The CDR3 nucleotides read TGTGCCAGCAGTTTATCTAGGTCGTTTGAGCAGTTCTTC. Translated: CASSLSRSFEQFF.

Remarks on this clone: A junction boundary mismatches the germline segment, possibly from a read error. The rearrangement links TRBV2 to TRBJ1-4, with D tentatively TRBD1 (5 bases). This CDR3 has 16 residues. CDR1 SNHLY and CDR2 FYNNEI come from the germline V gene. The chain's CDR3 is CASSEAGTPRTEKLFF. DNA of the CDR3: TGTGCCAGCAGCGAAGCCGGGACTCCGAGGACTGAAAAACTGTTTTTT.

V usage is TRBV18 and J usage is TRBJ1-4, with 7 bases fitting TRBD1. This CDR3 is 13 amino acids long. V gave up 3 bases and J gave up 7 bases; unmatched junction bases: 2. Germline lookup yields CDR1 KGHSH and CDR2 LQKENI. CDR3 in DNA: TGTGCCAGCTCACCTTGGGACAGTGAAAAACTGTTTTTT. It encodes CASSPWDSEKLFF.

The chain employs TRBV25-1 and TRBJ1-5; D ambiguous. This CDR3 has 15 residues. Per the germline V gene, CDR1 is MGHDK and CDR2 is SYGVNS. Trimming pared 2 bases from V and 3 bases from J, leaving 11 bases between. The CDR3 sequence is CASSERERINQPQHF. CDR3 nucleotides: TGTGCCAGCAGTGAACGGGAGCGGATCAATCAGCCCCAGCATTTT.

This sequence joins TRBV29-1 and TRBJ2-1, with 7 bases that match TRBD1. This CDR3 comprises 15 residues. V trimming: 0 bases; J trimming: 2 bases; junction bases outside the gene matches: 4. Germline CDR1 reads SQVTM; CDR2 reads ANQGSEA. The CDR3 sequence is CSVEDEGAAYNEQFF. The CDR3 nucleotides read TGCAGCGTTGAAGATGAGGGGGCAGCCTACAATGAGCAGTTCTTC.

The chain combines TRBV5-4 with TRBJ2-5, with 7 bases identical to TRBD2. The germline CDR1 and CDR2 sequences are SGHNT and YYREEE (reference sequence). The trim removed 0 bases at V and 3 bases at J, leaving 5 bases unmatched. CDR3 length equals 15 residues. The DNA for the CDR3 is TGTGCCAGCAGCTTGGAGGCTGCGGGGGAAGAGACCCAGTACTTC. It is translated as CASSLEAAGEETQYF.

The V gene is TRBV7-2, the J gene TRBJ1-1, with D hard to call. V lost 1 base, J lost 4 bases, and 13 bases lay in between. This CDR3 spans 15 amino acids. CDR1 is SGHTA, CDR2 FQGNSA, per germline. As DNA, the CDR3 is TGTGCCAGCAGCTTAGTTATGAGGATGGGCACTGAAGCTTTCTTT. It codes for CASSLVMRMGTEAFF.

The chain combines TRBV7-9 with TRBJ1-1; TRBD1 aligns across 8 bases. Per germline, CDR1 SEHNR and CDR2 FQNEAQ (reference sequence). The CDR3 spans 12 residues. J gave up 7 bases and V 5 bases, and 3 bases lay outside the gene matches. The chain's CDR3 is CASSEQGVEAFF. For the CDR3, the DNA is TGTGCCAGCAGCGAACAGGGGGTTGAAGCTTTCTTT.

This clone was picked up many times. This sequence joins TRBV2 and TRBJ1-4, with D perhaps matching TRBD1 (5 bases). Deletions cut 6 bases from V and 10 bases from J, with 12 bases between. The CDR3 has 12 amino acids. The germline CDR1 and CDR2 sequences are SNHLY and FYNNEI. CDR3 in amino acids: CASRMTAVKLFF. The DNA for the CDR3 is TGTGCCAGCAGGATGACAGCAGTAAAACTGTTTTTT.

The chain has TRBV4-3 and TRBJ1-4; D might be TRBD1 (5 bases). V was cut by 2 bases and J by 5 bases, with 15 bases left in between. The germline CDR1 and CDR2 sequences are LGHNA and YSLEER. This CDR3 spans 16 amino acids. The chain's CDR3 is CASSQNAGGINEKLFF. Here the CDR3 DNA reads TGCGCCAGCAGCCAAAATGCGGGGGGGATAAATGAAAAACTGTTTTTT.

The CDR3 loop reads CASSLMSRSQPQHF. The CDR3 DNA is TGTGCCAGCAGCCTCATGTCGAGGAGTCAGCCCCAGCATTTT. The chain combines TRBV28 with TRBJ1-5; unclear D gene. Germline assignment: CDR1 MDHEN and CDR2 SYDVKM. The V end was cut by 6 bases, the J end by 6 bases, with 15 bases between. The CDR3 has 14 amino acids.

The chain carries TRBV5-1 and TRBJ2-5, with 7 bases that match TRBD2. J was trimmed by 5 bases and V by 4 bases; bases with no gene match: 8. Germline loops: CDR1 SGHRS, CDR2 YFSETQ. This CDR3 comprises 14 residues. CDR3 protein: CASSVGTTGETQYF. CDR3 coding DNA: TGCGCCAGCAGCGTGGGGACTACCGGCGAGACCCAGTACTTC.

The chain links TRBV2 to TRBJ1-3, with no clear D. Trimming stripped 6 bases from V and 4 bases from J, with 19 bases between. This CDR3 comprises 16 residues. Per germline, CDR1 SNHLY and CDR2 FYNNEI. CDR3 DNA: TGTGCCAGCAGGCATCCCGAAGCCGTTCTAGGAAACACCATATATTTT. As protein: CASRHPEAVLGNTIYF.

This chain links TRBV9 with TRBJ1-5, with TRBD1 matching over 12 bases. The germline V gene encodes CDR1 SGDLS and CDR2 YYNGEE. Germline trimming cut 3 bases from V and 7 bases from J; bases unmatched to any gene: 5. This CDR3 has 15 amino acids. The CDR3: CASSEGQGAGQPQHF. The CDR3 DNA is TGTGCCAGCAGCGAGGGACAGGGGGCGGGCCAGCCCCAGCATTTT. Using reference TRBV9 and TRBJ1-5 for the parts outside the CDR3, the full variable domain is DSGVTQTPKHLITATGQRVTLRCSPRSGDLSVYWYQQSLDQGLQFLIQYYNGEERAKGNILERFSAQQFPDLHSELNLSSLELGDSALYFCASSEGQGAGQPQHFGDGTRLSIL.

About this clone: One end of the junction varies from germline; a read error may be responsible. The CDR3 nucleotides are TGCGCCAGCAGCGCAACACAGAACGCTGAAGCTTTCTTT. Encoded protein: CASSATQNAEAFF. V is TRBV5-1 and J is TRBJ1-1; D ambiguous. The CDR3 consists of 13 residues. Germline CDR1 SGHRS, CDR2 YFSETQ.

The V and J genes are TRBV6-5 and TRBJ2-5; 11 bases line up with TRBD2. The CDR3 extends over 16 amino acids. V gave up 4 bases and J gave up 10 bases; unmatched junction bases: 14. Germline-derived CDR1 and CDR2 are MNHEY and SVGAGI. The CDR3 sequence: CASSSTSGGPKGIQYF. For the CDR3, the DNA is TGTGCCAGCAGTTCAACTAGCGGGGGCCCGAAAGGGATCCAGTACTTC.

The rearrangement uses TRBV28 and TRBJ1-1, with TRBD1 as a possible D gene (6 bases). Germline V lookup: CDR1 MDHEN, CDR2 SYDVKM. The V and J ends lost 4 bases and 5 bases respectively, with 14 bases between them. This CDR3 comprises 14 residues. The DNA for the CDR3 is TGTGCCAGCAGTTCTCCAGGGGTTGGGACTGAAGCTTTCTTT. Protein: CASSSPGVGTEAFF.

As regards this clone: Only one base separates this from a far larger clonotype, so it likely reflects a read error. The chain is built from TRBV7-2 and TRBJ1-1; D gene unclear. The germline V and J ends were trimmed by 1 base and 4 bases, with 7 bases remaining between them. The CDR3 spans 13 residues. CDR1 is SGHTA and CDR2 is FQGNSA in the germline V gene. Here the CDR3 reads CASSLGGSTEAFF. CDR3 nucleotide sequence: TGTGCCAGCAGCTTAGGAGGGAGCACTGAAGCTTTCTTT.